What follows are 25 T cell receptor beta chains derived from one specimen sequenced in a study of cytomegalovirus exposure and HLA in healthy donors (dated by TCRdb to about 2017). The library was produced with the immunoSEQ multiplex PCR assay. A mixture of 60 forward primers for TCR Vbeta segments and 13 reverse primers for TCR Jbeta segments was used in the multiplex PCR. In TCRdb, the immuneACCESS table is reduced to in-frame sequences with V and J assigned. These tables do not hold every clone; where another copy was compared, an unresolved V gene accounts for under half, and the others remain unexplained. This sample holds roughly 130,000 clones; 79% were observed only once. Of the sample, around 1% is held by the ten largest clones. Sequenced material: PBMCs. All receptors derive from a man between 18 and 29 years old in good health and CMV-seronegative.

The chain uses TRBV5-4 and TRBJ1-1; D might be TRBD1 (5 bases). This CDR3 region has 15 residues. Germline CDR1 SGHNT, CDR2 YYREEE (reference sequence). V lost 0 bases to trimming and J lost 4 bases, with 13 bases between them. CDR3 in amino acids: CASSLGRVGSTEAFF. DNA of the CDR3: TGTGCCAGCAGCTTGGGCAGGGTCGGGAGCACTGAAGCTTTCTTT. Using reference TRBV5-4 and TRBJ1-1 for the parts outside the CDR3, the full variable domain is ETGVTQSPTHLIKTRGQQVTLRCSSQSGHNTVSWYQQALGQGPQFIFQYYREEENGRGNFPPRFSGLQFPNYSSELNVNALELDDSALYLCASSLGRVGSTEAFFGQGTRLTVV.

This chain connects TRBV4-3 to TRBJ2-1; 7 positions match TRBD2. This CDR3 is 14 amino acids long. Germline V lookup: CDR1 LGHNA, CDR2 YSLEER. After removal of 3 bases from V and 2 bases from J, the junction contained 1 base not matched to a gene. The CDR3 region is CASSQSGAYNEQFF. CDR3 DNA sequence: TGCGCCAGCAGCCAGAGCGGGGCCTACAATGAGCAGTTCTTC.

J is TRBJ2-1 and V is TRBV19; TRBD2 matches 16 bases. CDR3 length: 17 amino acids. The J segment lost 10 bases and the V segment lost 1 base, leaving 7 bases of the junction unmatched. Germline V CDR1 and CDR2: LNHDA, SQIVND (reference sequence). CDR3 residues: CASSIGGTSGGAEEQFF. CDR3 nucleotide sequence: TGTGCCAGTAGTATAGGAGGGACTAGCGGGGGGGCCGAGGAGCAGTTCTTC.

The rearrangement joins TRBV7-2 to TRBJ1-1; D is unclear. V was pared by 5 bases and J by 1 base, with 17 bases between. CDR1 is SGHTA and CDR2 is FQGNSA in the germline V gene. The CDR3 covers 16 residues. Here the CDR3 reads CASSQLGGGPNTEAFF. CDR3 sequence (DNA): TGTGCCAGCAGCCAGTTAGGTGGAGGACCGAACACTGAAGCTTTCTTT.

Turning to this clone: In the same sample, other DNA sequences code for this CDR3. The CDR3 is CASSVGQGGGYTF. The DNA of the CDR3 is TGTGCCAGCAGCGTAGGGCAGGGGGGTGGCTACACCTTC. The chain has TRBV9 and TRBJ1-2, with 7 bases fitting TRBD1. V was pared by 0 bases and J by 7 bases, with 3 bases of the junction left unmatched. The germline V gene encodes CDR1 SGDLS and CDR2 YYNGEE. This CDR3 region has 13 residues.

The chain joins TRBV6-5 to TRBJ1-6, with a tentative D call TRBD1 (6 bases). Germline V gene data show CDR1 as MNHEY and CDR2 as SVGAGI. This CDR3 is 14 amino acids long. With 8 bases removed from V and 5 bases from J, the gap between germline ends came to 13 bases. The CDR3 nucleotides read TGTGCCAGCGCAGGGGAGGGGGATAATTCACCCCTCCACTTT. It is translated as CASAGEGDNSPLHF.

The chain carries TRBV7-2 and TRBJ2-5, with 7 positions matching TRBD1. Germline loops: CDR1 SGHTA, CDR2 FQGNSA. V shed 5 bases, J shed 3 bases, and the junction held 9 bases outside the gene matches. CDR3 size: 15 residues. The CDR3 DNA follows: TGTGCCAGCAGCATCCACGCCGGGACAGAAGAGACCCAGTACTTC. Protein: CASSIHAGTEETQYF.

The rearrangement links TRBV11-3 to TRBJ2-2; TRBD1 matches 11 bases. With V trimmed by 5 bases and J by 6 bases, 5 bases remained unmatched. There are 15 residues in the CDR3. Germline assignment: CDR1 SGHNT and CDR2 YENEEA. CDR3 sequence: CASSPGQGAAGELFF. Written as DNA, the CDR3 is TGTGCCAGCAGCCCAGGACAGGGGGCCGCCGGGGAGCTGTTTTTT.

This clone showed up just once. V gene TRBV18 combines with J gene TRBJ1-1; 7 bases map to TRBD1. CDR1 and CDR2 from the germline V gene are KGHSH and LQKENI. The CDR3 spans 12 residues. With 6 bases clipped from V and 11 bases from J, the junction kept 9 bases outside the gene matches. DNA of the CDR3: TGTGCCAGCTCTCCTCTCACAGGGGATGCTTTCTTT. As protein: CASSPLTGDAFF.

V gene TRBV7-6 combines with J gene TRBJ2-1, with D possibly being TRBD2 (6 bases). Per the germline V gene, CDR1 is SGHVS and CDR2 is FNYEAQ. V was cut by 2 bases and J by 8 bases, with 13 bases left in between. The CDR3 contains 14 residues. Here the CDR3 DNA reads TGTGCCAGCAGCTTATGGGCGGGGAGCGATGAGCAGTTCTTC. It codes for CASSLWAGSDEQFF.

CDR3 nucleotides: TGTGCCAGCAGTTTGAGAGAGGGATCTGGAAACACCATATATTTT. Translated, it gives CASSLREGSGNTIYF. This rearrangement joins TRBV27 to TRBJ1-3; D remains ambiguous. Germline V lookup: CDR1 MNHEY, CDR2 SMNVEV (reference sequence). The V and J ends lost 3 bases and 1 base respectively, with 10 bases between them. The CDR3 spans 15 residues.

This rearrangement joins TRBV4-3 to TRBJ2-5, with a weak D call TRBD1 (7 bases). The DNA matches TRBJ2-7 better at its end, which makes the J call doubtful. Looked up from germline, CDR1 is LGHNA and CDR2 is YSLEER. The CDR3 loop spans 17 amino acids. The CDR3 nucleotides are TGCGCCAGCAGCCAAGACTTCATTCAGGGGGGAACCTACGAGCAGTACTTC. Translating gives CASSQDFIQGGTYEQYF.

The chain couples TRBV4-3 to TRBJ1-1; no definite D call. Germline-derived CDR1 and CDR2 are LGHNA and YSLEER. The V and J ends lost 1 base and 3 bases respectively, with 9 bases between them. The CDR3 runs 14 residues. CDR3 in amino acids: CASSQVGGYTEAFF. The CDR3 bases are TGCGCCAGCAGCCAAGTTGGCGGCTACACTGAAGCTTTCTTT.

The gene calls are TRBV5-1 and TRBJ1-1; no definite D call. The germline V and J ends were trimmed by 5 bases and 1 base, with 9 bases remaining between them. The CDR3 runs to 13 residues. The germline gives CDR1 SGHRS, CDR2 YFSETQ. CDR3 sequence: CASSNRENTEAFF. The CDR3 DNA follows: TGCGCCAGCAGTAACCGGGAGAACACTGAAGCTTTCTTT.

This rearrangement joins TRBV30 to TRBJ2-3; maybe TRBD2 (6 bases). Trimming removed 4 bases at V and 2 bases at J, with 16 bases between. The CDR3 extends over 15 amino acids. Germline assignment: CDR1 GTSNPN and CDR2 SVGIG (reference sequence). CDR3 sequence: CAWKLRRADTDTQYF. DNA for the CDR3: TGTGCCTGGAAATTGAGGAGGGCCGACACAGATACGCAGTATTTT.

This chain links TRBV25-1 with TRBJ1-3; D gene unclear. V lost 2 bases and J lost 0, with 8 bases in between. This CDR3 is built from 15 residues. Germline CDR1 is MGHDK and CDR2 is SYGVNS. CDR3 nucleotides: TGTGCCAGCAGTGAAGGCTCGCACTCTGGAAACACCATATATTTT. Translation gives CASSEGSHSGNTIYF.

The J gene is TRBJ1-1, the V gene TRBV7-2; 7 nucleotides match TRBD1. CDR1 and CDR2 (germline): SGHTA, FQGNSA. Unmatched junction bases numbered 3, after V lost 1 base and J lost 7 bases. The CDR3 has 13 amino acids. CDR3 nucleotides: TGTGCCAGCAGCTTAGAAGGGGGCTTTGAAGCTTTCTTT. Residues: CASSLEGGFEAFF.

V usage is TRBV5-6 and J usage is TRBJ1-3; perhaps TRBD1 as D (5 bases). Germline values: CDR1 SGHDT, CDR2 YYEEEE. The CDR3 runs to 17 residues. Trimming took off 0 bases at V and 0 bases at J, with 13 bases between the two ends. In DNA form, the CDR3 reads TGTGCCAGCAGCTTGGGAGTGTGGGGGGACTCTGGAAACACCATATATTTT. The encoded protein is CASSLGVWGDSGNTIYF.

The rearrangement links TRBV19 to TRBJ2-7, with 7 bases lining up with TRBD1. V gave up 1 base and J gave up 1 base; unmatched junction bases: 1. This CDR3 is 14 amino acids long. The germline CDR1 and CDR2 sequences are LNHDA and SQIVND (reference sequence). CDR3 amino acids: CASSIGQGSYEQYF. The CDR3 coding sequence is TGTGCCAGTAGTATAGGACAGGGTTCCTACGAGCAGTACTTC.

The chain carries TRBV19 and TRBJ1-5; D is perhaps TRBD1 (6 bases). V lost 3 bases and J lost 1, with 10 bases in between. CDR3 length: 15 amino acids. The germline V gene has CDR1 LNHDA and CDR2 SQIVND (reference sequence). The CDR3 coding sequence is TGTGCCAGTAGTATGGTACAGGGAAGCAATCAGCCCCAGCATTTT. As protein: CASSMVQGSNQPQHF. The entire variable domain, with the rest obtained from reference TRBV19 and TRBJ1-5, is as follows: DGGITQSPKYLFRKEGQNVTLSCEQNLNHDAMYWYRQDPGQGLRLIYYSQIVNDFQKGDIAEGYSVSREKKESFPLTVTSAQKNPTAFYLCASSMVQGSNQPQHFGDGTRLSIL.

The chain employs TRBV30 and TRBJ2-7; D is possibly TRBD2 (5 bases). The CDR3 is 14 amino acids. Germline CDR1 reads GTSNPN; CDR2 reads SVGIG (reference sequence). Trimming left V 2 bases short and J 0 bases short, with 11 bases between. CDR3 nucleotides: TGTGCCTGGAGTTATACGGGAATCTCCTACGAGCAGTACTTC. Translation: CAWSYTGISYEQYF.

This clone has more than one count but fewer than ten. The chain carries TRBV2 and TRBJ2-6, with a weak D call TRBD1 (5 bases). The CDR3 has 16 amino acids. Trimming removed 4 bases from V and 4 bases from J, with 14 bases in between. The germline gives CDR1 SNHLY, CDR2 FYNNEI. The CDR3 loop reads CASSAPGGAGANVLTF. As DNA, the CDR3 is TGTGCCAGCAGTGCCCCCGGTGGGGCCGGGGCCAACGTCCTGACTTTC.

The gene calls are TRBV5-1 and TRBJ1-2; possible D gene TRBD1, 5 bases. Per the germline V gene, CDR1 is SGHRS and CDR2 is YFSETQ. The CDR3 sequence is 12 residues long. Trimming removed 5 bases at V and 4 bases at J, with 9 bases between. In DNA form, the CDR3 reads TGCGCCAGCAGAAGAGACAGCTATGGCTACACCTTC. Translated: CASRRDSYGYTF. Filled out from reference TRBV5-1 and TRBJ1-2, the complete variable domain reads KAGVTQTPRYLIKTRGQQVTLSCSPISGHRSVSWYQQTPGQGLQFLFEYFSETQRNKGNFPGRFSGRQFSNSRSEMNVSTLELGDSALYLCASRRDSYGYTFGSGTRLTVV.

The chain has TRBV11-2 and TRBJ2-7; 7 nucleotides line up with TRBD1. CDR3 length: 14 amino acids. V trimming: 5 bases; J trimming: 2 bases; junction bases outside the gene matches: 6. From germline, CDR1 is SGHAT and CDR2 FQNNGV. The CDR3, as DNA: TGTGCCAGCAGCCGTGGGGACAGTACCTACGAGCAGTACTTC. This encodes CASSRGDSTYEQYF.

This rearrangement joins TRBV6-5 to TRBJ1-1; TRBD1 agrees at 8 bases. Losses at the gene ends were 4 bases for V and 1 base for J; bases not matched to a gene: 5. Germline loops: CDR1 MNHEY, CDR2 SVGAGI. The CDR3 is made up of 15 amino acids. CDR3 nucleotide sequence: TGTGCCAGCAGTTCCCAGGGGGCGCGGAACACTGAAGCTTTCTTT. Protein sequence: CASSSQGARNTEAFF.